A single sample is the source of the 27 T cell receptor beta chains below, sequenced in a study of cytomegalovirus exposure and HLA in healthy donors. In the PCR, 60 Vbeta and 13 Jbeta primers were used. This table comes from immunoSEQ multiplex PCR, and its TCRdb copy is limited to in-frame clones, with some not included. This sample has roughly 36,000 clones, with 80% found just once. The sequenced sample was PBMCs. All receptors come from a male donor in good health and CMV-seronegative.

V is TRBV6-6 and J is TRBJ1-2; 10 positions agree with TRBD1. The CDR3 length is 16 residues. CDR1 MNHNY and CDR2 SVGAGI come from the germline V gene (reference sequence). With V trimmed by 6 bases and J by 2 bases, 9 bases remained unmatched. This CDR3 is CASSKRGQGYNYGYTF. In nucleotides, the CDR3 is TGTGCCAGCAGCAAGAGGGGACAGGGGTACAACTATGGCTACACCTTC.

V usage is TRBV29-1 and J usage is TRBJ1-4, with D unclear. The CDR3 consists of 13 residues. Deletions cut 7 bases from V and 3 bases from J, with 12 bases between. CDR1 and CDR2 from the germline V gene are SQVTM and ANQGSEA. The CDR3 is CSAGRRPNEKLFF. The CDR3, as DNA: TGCAGCGCAGGACGGAGGCCTAATGAAAAACTGTTTTTT.

The V and J genes are TRBV2 and TRBJ2-2; tentatively, D is TRBD2 (7 bases). Germline-derived CDR1 and CDR2 are SNHLY and FYNNEI. CDR3 size: 14 residues. Between the trimmed V and J ends, which lost 8 bases and 5 bases, there was a span of 15 bases. The CDR3 region is CASLTQGLTGELFF. CDR3 nucleotides: TGTGCCAGCCTAACACAGGGACTAACCGGGGAGCTGTTTTTT.

The gene calls are TRBV5-1 and TRBJ2-1, with unresolved D. CDR3 size: 16 residues. Trimming cost V 1 base and J 0 bases, with 11 bases left between them. Germline CDR1 SGHRS, CDR2 YFSETQ. CDR3 sequence: CASSLLGRSSYNEQFF. The CDR3 DNA reads as TGCGCCAGCAGCTTGCTAGGAAGGAGCTCCTACAATGAGCAGTTCTTC.

The chain is built from TRBV27 and TRBJ2-3; TRBD2 matches at 7 bases. V lost 6 bases, J lost 0 bases, and 9 bases stayed unmatched. Germline V gives CDR1 MNHEY, CDR2 SMNVEV (reference sequence). The CDR3 totals 16 residues. The CDR3 loop reads CASSRGDFPSTDTQYF. The CDR3 region has the DNA TGTGCCAGCAGCCGGGGGGACTTCCCTAGCACAGATACGCAGTATTTT.

The J gene is TRBJ1-3, the V gene TRBV9; the match to TRBD1 covers 7 bases. Germline V gene sequence: CDR1 SGDLS, CDR2 YYNGEE. This CDR3 is 17 amino acids long. The V and J ends lost 3 bases and 0 bases, in that order; junction bases with no gene match: 9. The CDR3 DNA reads TGTGCCAGCAGCGGAGTCCTTCAGGGGGGCTCTGGAAACACCATATATTTT. It encodes CASSGVLQGGSGNTIYF.

The chain is built from TRBV28 and TRBJ1-1, with D maybe TRBD1 (6 bases). CDR1 and CDR2 from the germline V gene are MDHEN and SYDVKM. The CDR3 totals 13 residues. V gave up 8 bases and J gave up 4 bases, with 14 bases separating them. CDR3 amino acids: CASPKPGATEAFF. DNA of the CDR3: TGTGCCAGCCCTAAGCCAGGGGCCACTGAAGCTTTCTTT.

V gene TRBV2 combines with J gene TRBJ2-1, with TRBD2 matching 13 bases. Per germline, CDR1 SNHLY and CDR2 FYNNEI. The junction had 7 bases not matched to a gene; V was cut back by 4 bases and J by 10 bases. The CDR3 is 15 amino acids. CDR3 sequence: CASSVGLAGVGEQFF. CDR3 bases: TGTGCCAGCAGTGTCGGACTAGCGGGAGTTGGGGAGCAGTTCTTC.

The chain recombines TRBV29-1 with TRBJ1-2; 7 bases fit TRBD1. Trimming took 5 bases from V and 7 from J; bases not matched to a gene: 16. CDR1 SQVTM and CDR2 ANQGSEA come from the germline V gene. The length of the CDR3 is 15 residues. The DNA for the CDR3 is TGCAGCGTTTCTCCTGACAGGGAGAAAAGTGGTGGCTACACCTTC. It codes for CSVSPDREKSGGYTF.

The V and J genes are TRBV30 and TRBJ1-1; D unclear. CDR3 length equals 14 residues. V lost 2 bases and J lost 3, with 13 bases in between. Germline lookup yields CDR1 GTSNPN and CDR2 SVGIG (reference sequence). Written as DNA, the CDR3 is TGTGCCTGGAGTCCCCAGGTCGTACACACTGAAGCTTTCTTT. Amino acids: CAWSPQVVHTEAFF.

This rearrangement joins TRBV5-6 to TRBJ1-2; D call uncertain. The V gene's germline CDR1 is SGHDT and CDR2 YYEEEE. The CDR3 totals 15 residues. Trimming took off 1 base at V and 2 bases at J, with 12 bases between the two ends. The CDR3 region is CASSLNWRENYGYTF. The CDR3 nucleotides read TGTGCCAGCAGCTTGAATTGGAGGGAAAACTATGGCTACACCTTC. The whole variable domain, remainder taken from reference TRBV5-6 and TRBJ1-2, is DAGVTQSPTHLIKTRGQQVTLRCSPKSGHDTVSWYQQALGQGPQFIFQYYEEEERQRGNFPDRFSGHQFPNYSSELNVNALLLGDSALYLCASSLNWRENYGYTFGSGTRLTVV.

This sequence joins TRBV6-1 and TRBJ2-5; 9 nucleotides line up with TRBD1. J lost 2 bases, V lost 9 bases, and 7 bases had no gene match. Germline V gives CDR1 MNHNS, CDR2 SASEGT. CDR3 length: 14 residues. CDR3 region: CASDIGTGQETQYF. DNA of the CDR3: TGTGCCAGTGATATCGGGACAGGGCAAGAGACCCAGTACTTC.

This chain connects TRBV12-5 to TRBJ1-6; D gene ambiguous. This CDR3 region has 17 residues. Trimming took 0 bases from V and 6 from J, leaving 15 bases between them. The germline V gene encodes CDR1 LGHNT and CDR2 FRNRAP. CDR3 in amino acids: CASGLVLTRPFNSPLHF. The CDR3 bases are TGTGCTAGTGGTTTGGTACTGACACGGCCCTTTAATTCACCCCTCCACTTT.

The J gene is TRBJ2-1, the V gene TRBV21-1; TRBD2, as called in the table, went unchecked against the DNA. TRBV21-1 is recorded as a pseudogene. There are 16 residues in the CDR3. As DNA, the CDR3 is TGTGCCAGCGGGACTAGCGGGTTCCTATCATACAATGAGCAGTTCTTC. The encoded protein is CASGTSGFLSYNEQFF.

The chain joins TRBV29-1 to TRBJ2-1, with 10 bases that match TRBD2. Trimming removed 6 bases from V and 8 bases from J; junction bases left unmatched: 7. Germline assignment: CDR1 SQVTM and CDR2 ANQGSEA. The CDR3 runs to 13 residues. CDR3 region: CSVQGLAGDEQFF. Written as DNA, the CDR3 is TGCAGCGTCCAGGGGCTAGCGGGAGATGAGCAGTTCTTC.

CDR3 bases: TGTGCCAGCAGCCAAGATAAGCTCTCTGGGGCCAACGTCCTGACTTTC. Translated: CASSQDKLSGANVLTF. V is TRBV4-2 and J is TRBJ2-6; D is uncertain. The ends were cut back, 0 bases at V and 0 bases at J, with 6 bases in the middle. Germline V gene data show CDR1 as LGHNA and CDR2 as YNFKEQ. The CDR3 consists of 16 residues.

V is TRBV30 and J is TRBJ1-2, with 9 bases aligning to TRBD1. Looked up from germline, CDR1 is GTSNPN and CDR2 is SVGIG (reference sequence). The ends lost 2 bases at V and 3 bases at J; junction bases unmatched: 7. The CDR3 is made up of 15 amino acids. CDR3 sequence (DNA): TGTGCCTGGAGTCCTAAACAGGGGGCGTACTATGGCTACACCTTC. This translates into CAWSPKQGAYYGYTF. The whole variable domain, filled in from reference TRBV30 and TRBJ1-2, reads SQTIHQWPATLVQPVGSPLSLECTVEGTSNPNLYWYRQAAGRGLQLLFYSVGIGQISSEVPQNLSASRPQDRQFILSSKKLLLSDSGFYLCAWSPKQGAYYGYTFGSGTRLTVV.

V gene TRBV6-1 combines with J gene TRBJ1-6; D gene ambiguous. In germline, CDR1 is MNHNS, CDR2 SASEGT. V was cut by 7 bases and J by 8 bases, with 15 bases left in between. This CDR3 contains 14 residues. CDR3 protein: CASIGRVEYSPLHF. The CDR3 nucleotides read TGTGCCAGCATTGGGAGGGTGGAATATTCACCCCTCCACTTT.

The gene calls are TRBV25-1 and TRBJ1-3; D call uncertain. The V end lost 8 bases, the J end lost 2 bases, and 7 bases lay between the germline ends. There are 12 residues in the CDR3. The germline gives CDR1 MGHDK, CDR2 SYGVNS. CDR3: CASRSAGNTIYF. CDR3 coding DNA: TGTGCCAGCCGGTCTGCTGGAAACACCATATATTTT. The entire variable domain, with the rest obtained from reference TRBV25-1 and TRBJ1-3, is as follows: EADIYQTPRYLVIGTGKKITLECSQTMGHDKMYWYQQDPGMELHLIHYSYGVNSTEKGDLSSESTVSRIRTEHFPLTLESARPSHTSQYLCASRSAGNTIYFGEGSWLTVV.

The chain recombines TRBV6-1 with TRBJ2-3; D might be TRBD2 (6 bases). The CDR3 extends over 13 amino acids. In germline, CDR1 is MNHNS, CDR2 SASEGT. V lost 4 bases and J 4 bases, leaving 9 bases between the germline ends. CDR3 coding DNA: TGTGCCAGCAGTGTGCGGGGCCCAGATACGCAGTATTTT. The encoded protein is CASSVRGPDTQYF.

V gene TRBV6-5 combines with J gene TRBJ1-2, with 7 bases identical to TRBD1. Germline lookup yields CDR1 MNHEY and CDR2 SVGAGI. Losses at the gene ends were 2 bases for V and 9 bases for J; bases not matched to a gene: 6. CDR3 length: 13 amino acids. In nucleotides, the CDR3 is TGTGCCAGCAGTTACCGTCGGGACAGTAGCTACACCTTC. It specifies CASSYRRDSSYTF.

This chain connects TRBV30 to TRBJ1-1; 7 bases align to TRBD1. The trim removed 4 bases at V and 0 bases at J, leaving 5 bases unmatched. Per germline, CDR1 GTSNPN and CDR2 SVGIG (reference sequence). The CDR3 totals 14 residues. CDR3 DNA sequence: TGTGCCTGGAAAGGGGACAGCTTGAACACTGAAGCTTTCTTT. Residues: CAWKGDSLNTEAFF.

The chain has TRBV5-1 and TRBJ2-2; 11 bases line up with TRBD1. The CDR3 contains 15 residues. J was trimmed by 6 bases and V by 4 bases; bases with no gene match: 5. Germline lookup yields CDR1 SGHRS and CDR2 YFSETQ. The CDR3 DNA reads as TGCGCCAGCAGCGAAGGACAGGGGGCGGCCGGGGAGCTGTTTTTT. The encoded protein is CASSEGQGAAGELFF.

This clone was seen a few times. CDR3 residues: CASSLSQRDQDRTGELFF. The DNA for the CDR3 is TGCGCCAGCAGCCTGTCTCAGCGGGATCAAGACAGAACCGGGGAGCTGTTTTTT. This rearrangement joins TRBV5-1 to TRBJ2-2, with TRBD2 identical over 7 bases. CDR3 length equals 18 residues. V dropped 4 bases and J dropped 5; count of bases not matched to a gene: 17. Germline lookup yields CDR1 SGHRS and CDR2 YFSETQ.

The chain has TRBV29-1 and TRBJ2-3, with 7 nucleotides matching TRBD1. The germline gives CDR1 SQVTM, CDR2 ANQGSEA. The CDR3 is 14 residues long. V lost 4 bases and J lost 1; bases outside the gene matches: 5. As DNA, the CDR3 is TGCAGCGTTGGGGACAGAGGAGGCACAGATACGCAGTATTTT. Translation gives CSVGDRGGTDTQYF.

The V call is TRBV9, the J call TRBJ2-7; TRBD2 might be the D (6 bases). The V end was cut by 0 bases, the J end by 6 bases, with 10 bases between. The CDR3 is 13 amino acids. Per germline, CDR1 SGDLS and CDR2 YYNGEE. CDR3 sequence: CASSVGGGTEQYF. For the CDR3, the DNA is TGTGCCAGCAGCGTAGGTGGGGGGACCGAGCAGTACTTC.

The rearrangement uses TRBV30 and TRBJ2-2; the D gene is possibly TRBD2 (6 bases). CDR1 and CDR2 (germline): GTSNPN, SVGIG (reference sequence). Between the trimmed V and J ends, which lost 0 bases and 5 bases, there was a span of 13 bases. This CDR3 region has 15 residues. CDR3 in amino acids: CAWSVSGGRTGELFF. Here the CDR3 DNA reads TGTGCCTGGAGTGTATCCGGGGGTAGGACCGGGGAGCTGTTTTTT.